This T cell receptor (beta chain) is from a study of blood T cells in healthy people across ages. Germline CDR1 reads SGDLS; CDR2 reads YYNGEE. V lost 0 bases and J lost 5; bases outside the gene matches: 10. This CDR3 contains 18 residues. The authors ran a second PCR of roughly 7 to 11 cycles using a sample-barcoded 5' primer and a J-beta primer mix. TCRdb independently ran MiXCR on the 5' RACE reads; one entry per CDR3 protein. The table has about 580,000 distinct CDR3 sequences, around 48% seen once. The chain couples TRBV9 to TRBJ2-1; TRBD2 agrees at 11 bases. This TCR was sampled from a man older than 75 in good health. Sequencing was done on a sample of blood. The CDR3 protein is CASSVGLGTSGMNNEQFF. The CDR3, as DNA: TGTGCCAGCAGCGTAGGCCTCGGGACTAGCGGCATGAACAATGAGCAGTTCTTC. Full variable domain (missing parts from reference TRBV9 and TRBJ2-1): DSGVTQTPKHLITATGQRVTLRCSPRSGDLSVYWYQQSLDQGLQFLIQYYNGEERAKGNILERFSAQQFPDLHSELNLSSLELGDSALYFCASSVGLGTSGMNNEQFFGPGTRLTVL.